This is a list of T cell receptor beta chains from one sample in a study of quantifying T cell responses using KT2 cells. TCRdb itself ran the UMI-ligation and nested PCR reads through MiXCR, one entry per CDR3 protein. The sample lists tens of thousands of distinct CDR3 sequences; 9% to 15% were seen once. The sequencing sample was made of PBMCs spiked with cells of the T cell clone KT2. These receptors originate from a human donor. Each CDR3 is given without its conserved first and last residue. The size field is filled for only some rows; it gives once, few, many or a size class.

V gene,J gene,clone size,CDR3 protein
TRBV5-1,TRBJ2-3,NA,ASSYDRAADTQY
TRBV5-4,TRBJ1-4,many,ASRPDRAGGKLF
TRBV29-1,TRBJ2-3,many,SVDGGAAGPDTQY
TRBV29-1,TRBJ2-4,NA,SGGQSNIQY
TRBV10-2,TRBJ2-1,few,ASSGDREYNEQF
TRBV27,TRBJ2-2,few,ASSFGPVPTGELF
TRBV7-2,TRBJ2-3,few,ASSLGFSPDTQY
TRBV6-2/TRBV6-3,TRBJ1-1,many,ASSYSGGNTEAF
TRBV6-1,TRBJ1-1,few,ASSGPEGPSKAF
TRBV12-3/TRBV12-4,TRBJ2-7,many,ASREGIAPWQY